The 24 T cell receptor beta chains presented below share a single source sample, sequenced in a study of tumor and adjacent non-tumor tissue in lung cancer. RNA was extracted from bulk tissue without any cell sorting. More than 3 cm separated this lung sample from the edge of the tumor. A modified ARM-PCR protocol with three rounds of nested PCR amplified TCRbeta. TCRdb processed the multiplex PCR reads anew with MiXCR; each CDR3 protein has one entry. The sample has approximately 100,000 distinct CDR3 sequences; 60% to 80% are singletons. Sequencing was performed on distant non-tumor lung tissue. These receptors all come from a man aged 25 to 45 with non-small cell lung cancer.

In its sample, this clonotype was seen a few times. At one end the junction does not follow the germline gene, possibly because of a read error. The chain carries TRBV6-5 and TRBJ2-3; D possibly matches TRBD1 or TRBD2 (5 bases each). The CDR3 totals 18 residues. Germline V gives CDR1 MNHEY, CDR2 SVGAGI. In DNA form, the CDR3 reads TGTGCCAGCACCTCCGGGACCAGAGGGAGAGTTGTAACAGATACGCAATATTTT. This gives the protein CASTSGTRGRVVTDTQYF.

A few counts support this clonotype. In this CDR3 the conserved last residue, phenylalanine or tryptophan, is missing, so a read error is likely. The rearrangement links TRBV12-3 or TRBV12-4 to TRBJ1-4; D is possibly TRBD1 (6 bases). Trimming pared 7 bases from V and 6 bases from J, leaving 18 bases between. There are 15 residues in the CDR3. The CDR3 is CASTKLVTGDEKLFL. CDR3 DNA sequence: TGTGCCAGCACAAAGCTCGTGACAGGCGATGAAAAACTGTTTTTA.

Worth noting for this clonotype: A much larger clone lies a single base off, so this may be a read error. The genes are TRBV5-6 and TRBJ2-3, with 9 bases identical to TRBD2. The CDR3 totals 16 residues. J lost 1 base, V lost 3 bases, and 6 bases had no gene match. Germline V gene lookup returns CDR1 SGHDT and CDR2 YYEEEE. The CDR3 DNA sequence: TGTGCCAGCAGCTCGGGGCTAGCGGGACGCACAGATACGCAGTATTTT. As protein: CASSSGLAGRTDTQYF.

About this clonotype: A much larger clone differs from this one at a single base, so this may be a read error. The conserved final phenylalanine or tryptophan is absent from the CDR3, which likely points to a read error. The chain has TRBV24-1 and TRBJ2-2; 10 nucleotides line up with TRBD2. This CDR3 spans 15 amino acids. The V segment lost 3 bases and the J segment 3 bases; nucleotides outside the gene matches: 0. Germline V gene data show CDR1 as KGHDR and CDR2 as SFDVKD. The CDR3 protein is CATSDSGRDTGELFS. In DNA form, the CDR3 reads TGTGCCACCAGTGATAGCGGGAGGGACACCGGGGAGCTGTTTTCT.

This clonotype was seen a handful of times. With a much larger clone just one base away, this may be a read error. The J gene is TRBJ2-1, the V gene TRBV12-5, with D possibly TRBD1 on 5 matching bases. V was clipped by 2 bases and J by 11 bases, with 10 bases between them. The CDR3 totals 12 residues. Per the germline V gene, CDR1 is LGHNT and CDR2 is FRNRAP. CDR3 nucleotides: TGTGCTAGTGGTTTGTGGACATATAAGCAGTTCTTC. Translated, it gives CASGLWTYKQFF.

This rearrangement joins TRBV13 to TRBJ2-1; TRBD1 is a possible D gene (6 bases). Germline V gene lookup returns CDR1 PRHDT and CDR2 FYEKMQ (reference sequence). The CDR3 extends over 15 amino acids. Deletions cut 5 bases from V and 0 bases from J, with 11 bases between. DNA of the CDR3: TGTGCCAGCAGCCGAACAGGGAACTCCTACAATGAGCAGTTCTTC. Translated: CASSRTGNSYNEQFF.

This clonotype was detected only once. The conserved phenylalanine or tryptophan normally closing the CDR3 is absent here, so this likely arose from a read error. The V gene is TRBV10-3, the J gene TRBJ1-6, with D perhaps TRBD1 (5 bases). This CDR3 has 13 amino acids. The ends were cut back, 6 bases at V and 7 bases at J, with 10 bases in the middle. Per germline, CDR1 ENHRY and CDR2 SYGVKD. DNA for the CDR3: TGTGCCATCAGGGGGGACGGGAATTCACCCCTCCACTTA. Amino acids: CAIRGDGNSPLHL.

CDR3 residues: CASSLSSGGRDTQYF. In DNA, the CDR3 is TGTGCCAGCAGCTTGTCCAGCGGGGGGAGAGATACGCAGTATTTT. V and J are TRBV5-6 and TRBJ2-3, with 9 bases aligning to TRBD2. The CDR3 extends over 15 amino acids. Germline lookup yields CDR1 SGHDT and CDR2 YYEEEE. V shed 1 base, J shed 5 bases, and the junction held 5 bases outside the gene matches.

As concerns this clonotype: It may be a read error: a sequence one base away is much more abundant. The rearrangement links TRBV20-1 to TRBJ2-4, with D possibly TRBD2 on 5 matching bases. The germline V gene has CDR1 DFQATT and CDR2 SNEGSKA (reference sequence). The CDR3 loop spans 15 amino acids. The V gene lost 3 bases and the J gene lost 8 bases, with 20 bases spanning the gap. CDR3 nucleotides: TGCAGTGCTAGTACATTCGCGGGCTCCCCCGACATTCAGTACTTC. Amino acid sequence: CSASTFAGSPDIQYF.

This clonotype was observed a few times. This may be a read error, as it is one base from a much larger clone. The chain combines TRBV6-6 with TRBJ1-4, with D perhaps matching TRBD1 (6 bases). This CDR3 region has 15 residues. Germline CDR1 reads MNHNY; CDR2 reads SVGAGI (reference sequence). The CDR3 sequence: CVSSHHRATNEKLFF. Written as DNA, the CDR3 is TGTGTCAGCAGTCACCACAGGGCAACTAATGAAAAACTGTTTTTT.

At least ten counts were recorded for this clonotype. The J gene is TRBJ1-6, the V gene TRBV6-6, with 8 bases fitting TRBD1. V was pared by 6 bases and J by 0 bases, with 7 bases of the junction left unmatched. Germline values: CDR1 MNHNY, CDR2 SVGAGI (reference sequence). CDR3 length equals 17 residues. The CDR3 bases are TGTGCCAGCAGCCGACAGGGGCCCAGCTCCTATAATTCACCCCTCCACTTT. It translates to CASSRQGPSSYNSPLHF.

As for this clonotype: A read error is possible here, since a much larger clone lies one base away. The chain links TRBV20-1 to TRBJ2-3; 9 bases align to TRBD2. CDR3 size: 16 residues. Looked up from germline, CDR1 is DFQATT and CDR2 is SNEGSKA (reference sequence). CDR3 loop: CSARALSGSETDMQYF. The DNA of the CDR3 is TGCAGTGCTAGAGCCCTTAGCGGGAGTGAGACAGATATGCAGTATTTT.

This clonotype has just a few counts. V gene TRBV30 combines with J gene TRBJ2-3, with TRBD2 matching 7 bases. The trim removed 2 bases at V and 1 base at J, leaving 12 bases unmatched. The CDR3 length is 17 residues. Germline lookup yields CDR1 GTSNPN and CDR2 SVGIG (reference sequence). CDR3 sequence (DNA): TGTGCCTGGAGTAGCCAGGCTAGCGGAGGGGGCACAGATACGCAGTATTTT. Translated: CAWSSQASGGGTDTQYF. Complete variable domain (other parts from reference TRBV30 and TRBJ2-3): SQTIHQWPATLVQPVGSPLSLECTVEGTSNPNLYWYRQAAGRGLQLLFYSVGIGQISSEVPQNLSASRPQDRQFILSSKKLLLSDSGFYLCAWSSQASGGGTDTQYFGPGTRLTVL.

Notes on this clonotype: A read error may account for a junction end that differs from germline. The chain carries TRBV11-3 and TRBJ2-7, with 7 bases that match TRBD2. The CDR3 is 14 residues long. Germline-derived CDR1 and CDR2 are SGHNT and YENEEA. The CDR3 coding sequence is TGTGCCAGCAGCATTGGCGGGAGAGGGGACGAGCAGAACTTC. Amino acids: CASSIGGRGDEQNF.

Of note for this clonotype: The final CDR3 position lacks the conserved phenylalanine or tryptophan, pointing to a likely read error. This chain uses TRBV20-1 with TRBJ2-5; TRBD2 matches 7 bases. CDR3 length equals 12 residues. CDR1 and CDR2 (germline): DFQATT, SNEGSKA (reference sequence). V dropped 6 bases and J dropped 4; count of bases not matched to a gene: 5. The CDR3 region has the DNA TGCAGTGCGAAAGTAGCGGGAGAGACCCAGTACTCC. Its translation: CSAKVAGETQYS.

The sample holds a few counts of this clonotype. The rearrangement joins TRBV11-1 to TRBJ2-2; D is ambiguous. The CDR3 is 14 amino acids. Germline CDR1 reads SGHAT; CDR2 reads FQDESV (reference sequence). V lost 6 bases to trimming and J lost 6 bases, with 14 bases between them. The CDR3 coding sequence is TGTGCCAGCAGGCCGGGTCTATCTTCCGGGGAGCTGTTTTTT. Translating gives CASRPGLSSGELFF.

This clonotype was seen repeatedly, ten times or more. This chain joins TRBV29-1 and TRBJ2-5, with TRBD1 as a possible D gene (5 bases). From germline, CDR1 is SQVTM and CDR2 ANQGSEA. This CDR3 region has 15 residues. V was shortened by 0 bases and J by 5 bases, with 16 bases between the two germline ends. CDR3 loop: CSVEDNRWGRETQYF. The CDR3 bases are TGCAGCGTTGAAGATAATCGTTGGGGCAGGGAGACCCAGTACTTC.

In its sample, this clonotype was seen once. Given a much more abundant clone one base away, this may be a read error. The chain is built from TRBV4-1 and TRBJ1-5; D gene ambiguous. CDR3 length: 15 amino acids. Between the trimmed V and J ends, which lost 4 bases and 5 bases, there was a span of 15 bases. Germline loops: CDR1 MGHRA, CDR2 YSYEKL. CDR3 amino acids: CASSRERATYQPQHF. The DNA for the CDR3 is TGCGCCAGCAGCCGAGAGCGAGCCACTTATCAGCCCCAGCATTTT.

A word on this clonotype: The junction does not match germline at one end; this may be a read error. This chain joins TRBV4-3 and TRBJ1-1; D gene ambiguous. The germline gives CDR1 LGHNA, CDR2 YSLEER. CDR3 length equals 14 residues. The DNA of the CDR3 is TGCGCCAGCAGCCAAGCCGGGTCGAACATTGAAACTTTCTTT. Amino acid sequence: CASSQAGSNIETFF.

The rearrangement joins TRBV11-2 to TRBJ2-7; D is unresolved. Germline loops: CDR1 SGHAT, CDR2 FQNNGV. The V gene lost 2 bases and the J gene lost 1 base, with 6 bases spanning the gap. The CDR3 has 13 amino acids. CDR3 amino acids: CASSLTASYEQYF. For the CDR3, the DNA is TGTGCCAGCAGCTTAACAGCGTCCTACGAGCAGTACTTC. Filled out from reference TRBV11-2 and TRBJ2-7, the complete variable domain reads EAGVAQSPRYKIIEKRQSVAFWCNPISGHATLYWYQQILGQGPKLLIQFQNNGVVDDSQLPKDRFSAERLKGVDSTLKIQPAKLEDSAVYLCASSLTASYEQYFGPGTRLTVT.

Of note for this clonotype: A much more abundant neighbour one base away suggests this may be a read error. The chain couples TRBV6-5 to TRBJ2-7; no firm D call. CDR3 length: 16 residues. Germline V gene data show CDR1 as MNHEY and CDR2 as SVGAGI. Between the trimmed V and J ends, which lost 6 bases and 0 bases, there was a span of 18 bases. The CDR3 bases are TGTGCCAGCAGGAATATGAGGACGGTTAGCTCCTACGAGCAGTACTTC. Its protein product is CASRNMRTVSSYEQYF.

This clonotype was recorded many times. One end of the junction varies from germline; a read error may be responsible. The chain links TRBV5-5 to TRBJ2-3, with 9 bases fitting TRBD1. Germline V lookup: CDR1 SGHKS, CDR2 YYEKEE (reference sequence). The CDR3 consists of 14 residues. The chain's CDR3 is CASSTGQGTGTQYF. The CDR3 bases are TGTGCCAGCAGCACGGGACAGGGTACAGGTACGCAGTATTTT.

With regard to this clonotype: One junction end disagrees with the germline gene, perhaps due to a read error. The chain uses TRBV10-3 and TRBJ2-2, with TRBD2 matching over 7 bases. Germline assignment: CDR1 ENHRY and CDR2 SYGVKD. CDR3 length equals 15 residues. CDR3 sequence (DNA): TGTGCAATCAGTCTTAGGCGGGAGAACACCGGGGAGCCGTTTTTT. This gives the protein CAISLRRENTGEPFF.

This clonotype occurred many times. The rearrangement uses TRBV10-3 and TRBJ2-2, with TRBD2 as a possible D gene (6 bases). V lost 10 bases to trimming and J lost 2 bases, with 11 bases between them. The CDR3 contains 13 residues. Germline-derived CDR1 and CDR2 are ENHRY and SYGVKD. CDR3 loop: CATGGPNTGELFF. The CDR3 nucleotides read TGTGCCACCGGGGGTCCTAACACCGGGGAGCTGTTTTTT.